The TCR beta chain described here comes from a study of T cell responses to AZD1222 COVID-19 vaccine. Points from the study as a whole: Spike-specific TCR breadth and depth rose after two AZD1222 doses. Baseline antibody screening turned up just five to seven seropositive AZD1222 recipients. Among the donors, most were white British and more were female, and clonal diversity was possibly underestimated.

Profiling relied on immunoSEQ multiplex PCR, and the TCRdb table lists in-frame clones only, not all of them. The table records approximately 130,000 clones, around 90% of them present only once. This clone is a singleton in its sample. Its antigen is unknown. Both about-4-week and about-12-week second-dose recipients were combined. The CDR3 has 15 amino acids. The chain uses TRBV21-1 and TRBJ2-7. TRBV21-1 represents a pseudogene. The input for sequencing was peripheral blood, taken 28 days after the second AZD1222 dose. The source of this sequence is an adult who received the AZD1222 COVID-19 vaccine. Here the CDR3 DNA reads TGTGCCAGCGGCAAAGCCCCCGGAAGTTCCAACGAGCAGTACTTC. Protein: CASGKAPGSSNEQYF.